This entry lists 14 T cell receptor beta chains sequenced from one sample in a study of blood T cell repertoires in COVID-19. The assay was immunoSEQ multiplex PCR, and TCRdb's table has in-frame clones only and misses some. Among a few hundred thousand clones, more than 70% were seen once, and the ten largest hold roughly 6.7%. Sequencing was performed on peripheral blood. These receptors were taken from a man younger than 30 who had recovered from COVID-19.

This clone came up once. J is TRBJ2-2 and V is TRBV6-4; D perhaps matches TRBD1 (5 bases). Germline CDR1 and CDR2: MRHNA and SNTAGT. The CDR3 loop spans 14 amino acids. V was clipped by 4 bases and J by 2 bases, with 8 bases between them. The CDR3 here is CASSARENTGELFF. CDR3 sequence (DNA): TGTGCCAGCAGTGCCAGGGAAAACACCGGGGAGCTGTTTTTT.

The V call is TRBV2, the J call TRBJ1-2; 7 bases map to TRBD1. J was trimmed by 8 bases and V by 8 bases; bases with no gene match: 8. This CDR3 has 12 residues. The germline gives CDR1 SNHLY, CDR2 FYNNEI. The CDR3, as DNA: TGTGCCAGCCGACGGGACAGTGGAGGCTACACCTTC. The encoded protein is CASRRDSGGYTF.

The V and J genes are TRBV4-1 and TRBJ2-7; 7 bases are shared with TRBD2. The V gene end was trimmed by 3 bases and the J gene end by 7 bases; junction bases not matched to a gene: 6. The CDR3 is 13 amino acids. Germline-derived CDR1 and CDR2 are MGHRA and YSYEKL. The CDR3 region is CASSHNGRVEQYF. The CDR3 DNA sequence: TGCGCCAGCAGCCATAATGGGAGGGTAGAGCAGTACTTC.

This chain connects TRBV7-3 to TRBJ2-1, with a possible D match to TRBD2 (6 bases). The CDR3 is 14 amino acids. Germline CDR1 and CDR2: SGHTA and FQGTGA. V was shortened by 5 bases and J by 5 bases, with 13 bases between the two germline ends. CDR3 sequence (DNA): TGTGCCAGCAGCCTTGTGGGACTCAACAATGAGCAGTTCTTC. Its translation: CASSLVGLNNEQFF.

This clone has just one count. The CDR3 DNA is TGCAGCGTTTGGGACAGAACTAATGAGCAGTTCTTC. This sequence encodes CSVWDRTNEQFF. The J gene is TRBJ2-1, the V gene TRBV29-1; the match to TRBD1 covers 7 bases. Trimming removed 5 bases from V and 7 bases from J; junction bases left unmatched: 5. CDR3 size: 12 residues. Per the germline V gene, CDR1 is SQVTM and CDR2 is ANQGSEA.

Details on this clone: The same CDR3 also results from other DNA sequences found in this sample. The V call is TRBV10-1, the J call TRBJ1-5; D ambiguous. Trimming took 8 bases from V and 6 from J, leaving 11 bases between them. The CDR3 length is 12 residues. Per the germline V gene, CDR1 is WNHNN and CDR2 is SYGVQD (reference sequence). The CDR3 reads CASGRGGQPQHF. The CDR3, as DNA: TGCGCCAGCGGTAGAGGTGGTCAGCCCCAGCATTTT.

V usage is TRBV19 and J usage is TRBJ2-1; 14 bases map to TRBD2. Looked up from germline, CDR1 is LNHDA and CDR2 is SQIVND (reference sequence). CDR3 length: 16 amino acids. Unmatched junction bases numbered 7, after V lost 5 bases and J lost 7 bases. The CDR3 loop is CASSPLWTSGRNEQFF. The CDR3 DNA follows: TGTGCCAGTAGTCCCCTTTGGACTAGCGGGAGGAATGAGCAGTTCTTC.

This chain uses TRBV5-1 with TRBJ2-6; weak D call: TRBD2 (5 bases). Germline V lookup: CDR1 SGHRS, CDR2 YFSETQ. Trimming removed 5 bases from V and 4 bases from J, with 10 bases in between. This CDR3 is 14 amino acids long. This CDR3 reads CASREGSGANVLTF. The CDR3 region has the DNA TGCGCCAGCAGAGAGGGTTCCGGGGCCAACGTCCTGACTTTC.

This clone was counted between two and nine times. CDR3 nucleotides: TGTGCCAGCAGTTTAGACAGTGAAGCTTTCTTT. It yields the protein CASSLDSEAFF. The rearrangement joins TRBV2 to TRBJ1-1, with D maybe TRBD1 (5 bases). V shed 5 bases and J shed 7 bases, with 8 bases lying between them. Germline CDR1 and CDR2: SNHLY and FYNNEI. This CDR3 has 11 residues.

The genes are TRBV3-1 (or the pseudogene TRBV3-2) and TRBJ1-4; TRBD1 is a possible D gene (5 bases). CDR1 and CDR2 (germline): LGHDT, YNNKEL (reference sequence). V was clipped by 4 bases and J by 6 bases, with 15 bases between them. This CDR3 comprises 15 residues. The CDR3 region is CASSPGGPGYEKLFF. As DNA, the CDR3 is TGTGCCAGCAGCCCCGGCGGTCCAGGGTATGAAAAACTGTTTTTT.

The gene calls are TRBV2 and TRBJ2-1; 12 bases are shared with TRBD2. V lost 7 bases and J lost 6; bases outside the gene matches: 4. There are 14 residues in the CDR3. Germline V lookup: CDR1 SNHLY, CDR2 FYNNEI. The CDR3 sequence: CASTRLAGVNEQFF. CDR3 DNA: TGTGCCAGCACAAGACTAGCGGGAGTCAATGAGCAGTTCTTC.

The chain is built from TRBV7-2 and TRBJ1-1; D not certain. CDR3 length equals 14 residues. CDR1 is SGHTA, CDR2 FQGNSA, per germline. Trimming removed 5 bases at V and 1 base at J, with 11 bases between. DNA of the CDR3: TGTGCCAGCAGCATGGGCACCTGGAACACTGAAGCTTTCTTT. This translates into CASSMGTWNTEAFF.

The chain has TRBV9 and TRBJ1-5, with D possibly being TRBD1 (6 bases). Germline V lookup: CDR1 SGDLS, CDR2 YYNGEE. Trimming pared 4 bases from V and 1 base from J, leaving 12 bases between. The CDR3 runs to 15 residues. CDR3 bases: TGTGCCAGCAGCTCACAGGGATTGAGCAATCAGCCCCAGCATTTT. Its translation: CASSSQGLSNQPQHF.

This sequence joins TRBV19 and TRBJ2-4, with TRBD1 matching over 12 bases. The CDR3 is 15 amino acids. The ends lost 6 bases at V and 8 bases at J; junction bases unmatched: 8. Germline values: CDR1 LNHDA, CDR2 SQIVND (reference sequence). CDR3 loop: CASRPPGQGAYIQYF. The CDR3 DNA is TGTGCCAGTAGACCGCCGGGACAGGGGGCCTACATTCAGTACTTC.